This TCR beta chain was captured in a study of T cell changes during pregnancy in multiple sclerosis. Germline V gene data show CDR1 as SGDLS and CDR2 as YYNGEE. V lost 0 bases to trimming and J lost 8 bases, with 12 bases between them. This CDR3 is 14 amino acids long. The protocol was immunoSEQ multiplex PCR, while the TCRdb copy is restricted to in-frame clones and leaves out a portion. This sample has about 59,000 clones, with roughly 94% found just once. The input for sequencing was CD8+ T cells from peripheral blood mononuclear cells, taken after pregnancy. The sequence was collected from a female donor with multiple sclerosis, enrolled in a pregnancy study. This chain joins TRBV9 and TRBJ2-1; D may be TRBD2 (5 bases). This chain's CDR3 is CASSVGASPHEQFF. The CDR3 nucleotides read TGTGCCAGCAGCGTAGGCGCTAGCCCCCATGAGCAGTTCTTC.